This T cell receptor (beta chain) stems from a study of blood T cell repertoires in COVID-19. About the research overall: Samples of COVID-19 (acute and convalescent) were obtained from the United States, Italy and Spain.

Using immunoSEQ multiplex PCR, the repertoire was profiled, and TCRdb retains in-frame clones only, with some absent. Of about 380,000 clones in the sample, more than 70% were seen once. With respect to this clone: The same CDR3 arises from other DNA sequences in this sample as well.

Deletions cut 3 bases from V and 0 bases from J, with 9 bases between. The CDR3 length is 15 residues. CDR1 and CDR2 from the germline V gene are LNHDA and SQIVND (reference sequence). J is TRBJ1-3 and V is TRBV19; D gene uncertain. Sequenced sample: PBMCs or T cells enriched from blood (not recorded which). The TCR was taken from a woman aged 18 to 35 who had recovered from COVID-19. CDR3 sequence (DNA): TGTGCCAGTAGTATCGGGCGGGACTCTGGAAACACCATATATTTT. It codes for CASSIGRDSGNTIYF.